The sequence of this TCR beta chain was determined in a study of PD-1 blockade in mismatch repair-deficient tumors. Generated by immunoSEQ multiplex PCR, the TCRdb table keeps only in-frame clones and is missing some. The profile covers some 120,000 clones, with 70% to 90% appearing a single time and approximately 13% taken by the ten largest. All patients were mismatch repair deficient, assessed by either PCR or immunohistochemistry. Per the germline V gene, CDR1 is SGHVS and CDR2 is FQNEAQ. Trimming removed 3 bases at V and 5 bases at J, with 10 bases between. The CDR3 length is 13 residues. The TCR was taken from an adult with mismatch repair-deficient cancer. The chain couples TRBV7-8 to TRBJ1-2; D might be TRBD1 (5 bases). The sample in question was peripheral blood, obtained 44 weeks after starting pembrolizumab. The DNA for the CDR3 is TGTGCCAGCAGCTTGGGTCAGGGTTATGGCTACACCTTC. Its protein product is CASSLGQGYGYTF.